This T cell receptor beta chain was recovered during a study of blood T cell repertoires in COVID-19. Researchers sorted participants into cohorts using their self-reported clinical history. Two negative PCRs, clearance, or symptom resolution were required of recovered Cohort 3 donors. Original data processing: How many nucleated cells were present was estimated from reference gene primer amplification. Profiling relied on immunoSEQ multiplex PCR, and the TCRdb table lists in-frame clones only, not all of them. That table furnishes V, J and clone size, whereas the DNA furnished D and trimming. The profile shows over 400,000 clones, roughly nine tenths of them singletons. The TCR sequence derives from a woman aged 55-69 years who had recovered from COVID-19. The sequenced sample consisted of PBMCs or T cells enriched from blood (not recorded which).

The CDR3, as DNA: TGTGCCTGGAGTCGGTACCAGGGGGCTAAAGAGACCCAGTACTTC. It codes for CAWSRYQGAKETQYF. The chain employs TRBV30 and TRBJ2-5; 8 nucleotides line up with TRBD1. CDR1 GTSNPN and CDR2 SVGIG come from the germline V gene (reference sequence). CDR3 length: 15 amino acids. V shed 2 bases and J 3 bases; nucleotides not matched to a gene: 8.